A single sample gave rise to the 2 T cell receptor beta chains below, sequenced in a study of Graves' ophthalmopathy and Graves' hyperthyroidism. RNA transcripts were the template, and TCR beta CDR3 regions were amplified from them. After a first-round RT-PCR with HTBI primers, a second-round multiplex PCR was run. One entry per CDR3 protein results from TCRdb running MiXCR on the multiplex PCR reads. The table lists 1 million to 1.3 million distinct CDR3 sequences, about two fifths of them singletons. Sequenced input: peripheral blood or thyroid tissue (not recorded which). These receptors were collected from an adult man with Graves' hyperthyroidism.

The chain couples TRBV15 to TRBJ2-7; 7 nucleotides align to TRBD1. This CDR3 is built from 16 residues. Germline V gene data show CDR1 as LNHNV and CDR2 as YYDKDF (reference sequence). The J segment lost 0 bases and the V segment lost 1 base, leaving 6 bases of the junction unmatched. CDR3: CATSRVQGVSSYEQYF. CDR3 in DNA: TGTGCCACCAGCAGAGTTCAGGGGGTGAGCTCCTACGAGCAGTACTTC. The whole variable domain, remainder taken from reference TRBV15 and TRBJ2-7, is DAMVIQNPRYQVTQFGKPVTLSCSQTLNHNVMYWYQQKSSQAPKLLFHYYDKDFNNEADTPDNFQSRRPNTSFCFLDIRSPGLGDTAMYLCATSRVQGVSSYEQYFGPGTRLTVT.

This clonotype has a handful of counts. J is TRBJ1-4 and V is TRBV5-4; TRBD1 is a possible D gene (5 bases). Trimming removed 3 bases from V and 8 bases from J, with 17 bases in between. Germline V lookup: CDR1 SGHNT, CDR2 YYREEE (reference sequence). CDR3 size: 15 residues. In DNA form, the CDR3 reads TGTGCCAGCAGCTCCTCGAAAGAGGCAGGGGAAAAACTGTTTTTT. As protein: CASSSSKEAGEKLFF.